This paragraph covers one T cell receptor beta chain sequence. Its antigen is not known. This sample is drawn from a study of CD8 T cells in Susac syndrome. Study-level findings and limits: That the number of individuals in its TCR sequencing and HLA analysis was relatively small was acknowledged by the study.

Sequencing of TCR beta covered CD8+ and CD4+ T cells obtained from blood. Negative isolation yielded the CD8+ and CD4+ T cells, while FACS enriched the TEMRA cells. An amount of RNA that ranged from about 0.45 to 1 ug was reverse transcribed with random hexamers. An immunoSEQ multiplex PCR amplified TCR beta CDR3 over 54 Vbeta and 13 Jbeta. TCRdb re-called the immunoSEQ multiplex PCR reads with MiXCR, one entry per CDR3 protein. The repertoire holds around 180,000 distinct CDR3 sequences, with around 96% as singletons. Sequencing input: CD8+ T cells from PBMCs. The TCR was taken from a human donor with multiple sclerosis.

The CDR3 protein is CAWRGAGTYNEQFF. The DNA for the CDR3 is TGTGCCTGGAGAGGGGCAGGTACCTACAATGAGCAGTTCTTC. The chain uses TRBV30 and TRBJ2-1; weak D call: TRBD1 (5 bases). The V gene's germline CDR1 is GTSNPN and CDR2 SVGIG (reference sequence). Trimming took 3 bases from V and 2 from J, leaving 11 bases between them. The CDR3 length is 14 residues.